Listed below are T cell receptor beta chains from one sample, sequenced in a study of identical twins. TCRdb re-called the 5' RACE reads through MiXCR, storing one row per CDR3 protein. The profile shows 250,000 to 350,000 distinct CDR3 sequences, nearly 9.5% of them singletons. This sample also appeared in a second study, on yellow fever vaccine responses in identical twins.

The sequenced sample consisted of CD8+ T cells sorted from blood. The receptors were gathered from a woman aged 18-30 years in good health. CDR3s leave out the opening cysteine and the closing phenylalanine or tryptophan.

v_call cdr3_aa
TRBV27 ASSFRTGREQY
TRBV27 ASSLLLAESYNEQF
TRBV27 ASSLQGNEQY
TRBV29-1 SVSTGTYEQY
TRBV27 ASTSGPIPSTDTQY
TRBV27 ASTYRGTGANVLT
TRBV7-9 ASSDRVGQPQH
TRBV7-9 ASSGLGPDYEQY
TRBV20-1 SARDGDAEQF
TRBV2 ASFQSSGNTIY
TRBV3-1 ASSPGTGRRETQY
TRBV27 ASSFTSSYEQY
TRBV20-1 SAHRTENYGYT
TRBV3-1 ASRGTGDNEQF
TRBV27 ASRTAGTGESDTQY
TRBV25-1 ASTRVERNGYT
TRBV27 ASSLAQGKGPNTEAF